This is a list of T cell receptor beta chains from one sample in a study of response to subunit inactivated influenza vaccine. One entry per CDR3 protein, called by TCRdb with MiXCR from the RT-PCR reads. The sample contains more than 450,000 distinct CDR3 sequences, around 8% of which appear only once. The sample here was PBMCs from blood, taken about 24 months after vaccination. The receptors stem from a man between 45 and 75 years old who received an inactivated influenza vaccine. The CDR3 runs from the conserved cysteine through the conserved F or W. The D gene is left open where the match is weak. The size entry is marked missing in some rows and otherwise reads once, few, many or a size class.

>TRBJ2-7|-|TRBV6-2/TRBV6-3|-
CASTPAASIDGQQYF
TGTGCCAGCACTCCGGCCGCCAGTATCGACGGGCAGCAGTACTTC
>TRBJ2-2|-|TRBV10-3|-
CAISATGQTGELFF
TGTGCCATCAGTGCAACAGGGCAAACCGGGGAGCTGTTTTTT
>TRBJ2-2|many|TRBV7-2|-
CASSLALTGTGELFF
TGTGCCAGCAGCTTGGCGCTTACAGGGACCGGGGAGCTGTTTTTT
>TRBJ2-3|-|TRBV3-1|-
CASSQDLGLGRTQYF
TGTGCCAGCAGCCAAGATCTTGGGCTTGGGAGAACGCAGTATTTT
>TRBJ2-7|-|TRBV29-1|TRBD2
CSVEDRLAGPYEQYF
TGCAGCGTTGAAGATAGACTAGCGGGCCCCTACGAGCAGTACTTC
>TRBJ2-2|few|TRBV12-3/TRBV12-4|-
CASRTAGAGELFF
TGTGCCAGCAGGACCGCTGGCGCCGGGGAGCTGTTTTTT
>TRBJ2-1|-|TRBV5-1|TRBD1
CASSPKQGALNEQFF
TGCGCCAGCAGCCCAAAACAGGGGGCGCTTAATGAGCAGTTCTTC
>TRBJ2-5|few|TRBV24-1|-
CATSGGDQRGETQYF
TGTGCCACCAGTGGCGGCGACCAAAGGGGGGAGACCCAGTACTTC
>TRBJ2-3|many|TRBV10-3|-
CAISGVGSTDTQYF
TGTGCCATCAGTGGTGTGGGGAGCACAGATACGCAGTATTTT
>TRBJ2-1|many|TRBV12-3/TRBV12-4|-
CASSYGGGRNEQFF
TGTGCCAGCAGTTATGGTGGGGGGAGAAATGAGCAGTTCTTC
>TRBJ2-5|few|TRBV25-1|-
CASSRGGGRETQYF
TGTGCCAGCAGTCGCGGGGGCGGGAGAGAGACCCAGTACTTC
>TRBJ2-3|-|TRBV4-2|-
CASSQDSGRSTDTQYF
TGTGCCAGCAGCCAAGATAGTGGCAGAAGCACAGATACGCAGTATTTT